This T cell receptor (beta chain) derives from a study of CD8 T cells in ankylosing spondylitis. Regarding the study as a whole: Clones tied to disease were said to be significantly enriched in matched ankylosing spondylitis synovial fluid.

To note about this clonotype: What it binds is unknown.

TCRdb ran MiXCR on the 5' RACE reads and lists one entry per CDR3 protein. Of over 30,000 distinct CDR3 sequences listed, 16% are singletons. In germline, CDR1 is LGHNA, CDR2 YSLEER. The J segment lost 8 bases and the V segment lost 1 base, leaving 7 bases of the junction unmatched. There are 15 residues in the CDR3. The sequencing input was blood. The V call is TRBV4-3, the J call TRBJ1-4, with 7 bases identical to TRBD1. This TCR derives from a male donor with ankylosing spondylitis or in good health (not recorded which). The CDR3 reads CASSQGAGGVEKLFF. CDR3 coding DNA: TGCGCCAGCAGCCAAGGGGCAGGGGGTGTAGAAAAACTGTTTTTT.